This is a list of T cell receptor beta chains from one sample in a study of CXCR3-negative and CXCR3-positive naive CD8 T cells. From its re-call of the 5' RACE reads, TCRdb lists each CDR3 protein once, without DNA. The sample's table shows some 130,000 distinct CDR3 sequences. The specimen sequenced was naive CXCR3+ CD8+ T cells from blood. These receptors were collected from a human donor in good health. Some clones in this sample may be carry-over from other donors' samples. The CDR3 runs from the conserved cysteine through the conserved F or W. Fields, in order: J gene, V gene, CDR3 protein.

>TRBJ1-1|TRBV5-4
CASSLGGQGGGTEAFF
>TRBJ2-7|TRBV20-1
CSARGGAFSSYEQYF
>TRBJ1-1|TRBV14
CASSPRDLNTEAFF
>TRBJ2-7|TRBV11-2
CASSRIPGLATHEQYF
>TRBJ2-7|TRBV11-2
CASSLGRDGHEQYF
>TRBJ1-1|TRBV29-1
CRVEVPSPGEAFF
>TRBJ1-5|TRBV12-3/TRBV12-4
CASSSPGNNQPQHF
>TRBJ2-5|TRBV6-5
CASSYRGGETQYF
>TRBJ2-5|TRBV7-9
CASSFQAGQETQYF
>TRBJ2-1|TRBV7-8
CASSLAGGGEQFF
>TRBJ2-2|TRBV10-3
CAISDALWTGGSTGELFF
>TRBJ1-1|TRBV9
CASSVGTNTEAFF
>TRBJ2-7|TRBV29-1
CSVESGDSYEQYF
>TRBJ1-2|TRBV6-5
CASSYSKFYGYTF
>TRBJ1-6|TRBV4-2
CASSHGTDPTYNSPLHF
>TRBJ1-2|TRBV5-6
CASSLVRDGDSGYTF
>TRBJ1-1|TRBV20-1
CSATGQVSNTEAFF
>TRBJ1-2|TRBV10-2
CASTVGNYGYTF
>TRBJ1-2|TRBV6-6
CAITLNDYGYTF
>TRBJ2-4|TRBV28
CASSLVGGAKNIQYF
>TRBJ1-1|TRBV12-5
CASGLWQPSTEAFF
>TRBJ2-7|TRBV3-1
CASSRAWGADNEQYF
>TRBJ2-1|TRBV28
CASNNGLERYNEQFF
>TRBJ2-3|TRBV11-3
CASSLSLAGAHTDTQYF
>TRBJ1-2|TRBV9
CASSGTSDYGYTF
>TRBJ2-5|TRBV13
CASSFKVGPQETQYF
>TRBJ2-7|TRBV7-9
CASSLEGGGEQYF